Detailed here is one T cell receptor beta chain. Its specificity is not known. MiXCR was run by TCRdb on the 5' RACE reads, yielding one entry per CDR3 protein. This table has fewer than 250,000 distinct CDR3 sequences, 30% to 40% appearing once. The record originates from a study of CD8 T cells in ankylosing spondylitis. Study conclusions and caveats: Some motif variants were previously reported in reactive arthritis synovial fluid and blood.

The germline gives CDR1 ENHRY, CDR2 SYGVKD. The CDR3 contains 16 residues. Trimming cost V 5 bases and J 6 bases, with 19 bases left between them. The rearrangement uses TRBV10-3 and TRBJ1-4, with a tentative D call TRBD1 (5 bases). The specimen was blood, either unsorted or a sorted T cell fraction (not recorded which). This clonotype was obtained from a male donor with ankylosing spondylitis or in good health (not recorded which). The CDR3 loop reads CAISPGGVRPDEKLFF. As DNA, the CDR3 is TGTGCCATCAGTCCCGGGGGGGTGAGGCCCGATGAAAAACTGTTTTTT.